These 29 T cell receptor beta chains came from one sample sequenced in a study of patients and donors after allogeneic stem cell transplantation. TCRdb redid the calling of the RT-PCR reads with MiXCR, one entry per CDR3 protein. The table includes around 170,000 distinct CDR3 sequences, nearly 25% detected once. Material for sequencing was blood, either unsorted or a sorted T cell fraction (not recorded which). These receptors originate from a human donor who was either an allogeneic HSCT recipient or a stem cell or donor lymphocyte infusion donor (not recorded which). It is not recorded whose cells these are; they may come from a transplant donor.

The J gene is TRBJ1-1, the V gene TRBV19; D is unresolved. V was pared by 2 bases and J by 3 bases, with 19 bases between. This CDR3 has 17 residues. The germline V gene has CDR1 LNHDA and CDR2 SQIVND (reference sequence). In nucleotides, the CDR3 is TGTGCCAGTAGTATAAGAGGAACCGAGCGGAGGGACACTGAAGCTTTCTTT. Its translation is CASSIRGTERRDTEAFF.

This rearrangement joins TRBV3-1 to TRBJ2-7; 9 nucleotides match TRBD2. The CDR3 consists of 14 residues. CDR1 and CDR2 from the germline V gene are LGHDT and YNNKEL (reference sequence). J gave up 4 bases and V 4 bases, and 5 bases lay outside the gene matches. The CDR3, as DNA: TGTGCCAGCAGCCTAGCGGGAGTGGTATACGAGCAGTACTTC. Protein sequence: CASSLAGVVYEQYF.

The table lists this clonotype with a count of one. The V gene is TRBV6-6, the J gene TRBJ2-7, with D perhaps being TRBD1 or TRBD2 (5 bases each). This CDR3 has 14 residues. Germline V gene lookup returns CDR1 MNHNY and CDR2 SVGAGI (reference sequence). V was cut by 7 bases and J by 3 bases, with 16 bases left in between. This CDR3 is CASNPGAQVYEQYF. The CDR3 region has the DNA TGTGCCAGCAACCCCGGGGCGCAGGTCTACGAGCAGTACTTC.

V is TRBV12-3 or TRBV12-4 and J is TRBJ2-3; no firm D call. The V gene lost 4 bases and the J gene lost 3 bases, with 11 bases spanning the gap. CDR3 length: 14 residues. The CDR3 region has the DNA TGTGCCAGCAGTTCCCAACCAGTTACAGATACGCAGTATTTT. Protein: CASSSQPVTDTQYF.

The CDR3 nucleotides read TGTGCCAGCAGCTTAGGGGACAGGGTCTCCTACGAGCAGTACTTC. Its translation is CASSLGDRVSYEQYF. The chain carries TRBV5-4 and TRBJ2-7, with TRBD1 identical over 9 bases. The CDR3 spans 15 residues. CDR1 is SGHNT, CDR2 YYREEE, per germline (reference sequence). V was clipped by 2 bases and J by 0 bases; unmatched bases: 3. Using reference TRBV5-4 and TRBJ2-7 for the parts outside the CDR3, the full variable domain is ETGVTQSPTHLIKTRGQQVTLRCSSQSGHNTVSWYQQALGQGPQFIFQYYREEENGRGNFPPRFSGLQFPNYSSELNVNALELDDSALYLCASSLGDRVSYEQYFGPGTRLTVT.

V and J are TRBV12-3 or TRBV12-4 and TRBJ2-1; a possible D gene is TRBD2 (5 bases). The CDR3 contains 13 residues. V was cut by 6 bases and J by 9 bases, with 15 bases left in between. In DNA form, the CDR3 reads TGTGCCAGCAGCCCCGGGGTTAGCAGTGAGCAGTTCTTC. It translates to CASSPGVSSEQFF.

The chain employs TRBV6-6 and TRBJ1-6, with unresolved D. V lost 3 bases and J 6 bases, leaving 18 bases between the germline ends. The length of the CDR3 is 17 residues. From germline, CDR1 is MNHNY and CDR2 SVGAGI (reference sequence). The chain's CDR3 is CASSYLDPTSLNSPLHF. The CDR3 DNA is TGTGCCAGCAGTTATTTAGACCCTACGTCCCTTAATTCACCCCTCCACTTT.

This clonotype was observed a handful of times. The chain uses TRBV7-9 and TRBJ1-6; the D is unclear. The ends were cut back, 3 bases at V and 8 bases at J, with 20 bases in the middle. The V gene's germline CDR1 is SEHNR and CDR2 FQNEAQ (reference sequence). The CDR3 is 17 amino acids. The CDR3, as DNA: TGTGCCAGCAGCTTCCTCCCCCCGGGCCTGAGTTATTCACCCCTCCACTTT. It encodes CASSFLPPGLSYSPLHF.

This clonotype occurred a few times. The V gene is TRBV7-9, the J gene TRBJ1-4; 9 bases are a match to TRBD1. CDR1 is SEHNR, CDR2 FQNEAQ, per germline (reference sequence). CDR3 length equals 15 residues. J lost 5 bases, V lost 4 bases, and 5 bases had no gene match. CDR3 in amino acids: CASSSRDRENEKLFF. The CDR3 nucleotides are TGTGCCAGCAGCTCCCGGGACAGGGAGAATGAAAAACTGTTTTTT.

This clonotype came up a few times. The rearrangement joins TRBV27 to TRBJ2-3; TRBD2 agrees at 10 bases. Germline assignment: CDR1 MNHEY and CDR2 SMNVEV (reference sequence). With 6 bases clipped from V and 5 bases from J, the junction kept 8 bases outside the gene matches. The CDR3 spans 15 residues. This chain's CDR3 is CASRPLAGVGDTQYF. The CDR3 nucleotides read TGTGCCAGCAGGCCTCTAGCGGGAGTTGGAGATACGCAGTATTTT.

The chain joins TRBV3-1 to TRBJ2-2, with a tentative D call TRBD1 (5 bases). Germline CDR1 reads LGHDT; CDR2 reads YNNKEL (reference sequence). CDR3 length: 16 amino acids. V gave up 1 base and J gave up 2 bases, with 11 bases separating them. The CDR3 spells CASSQVSQGNTGELFF. For the CDR3, the DNA is TGTGCCAGCAGCCAAGTTTCCCAGGGAAACACCGGGGAGCTGTTTTTT.

The chain is built from TRBV7-2 and TRBJ2-1, with D uncertain. With 5 bases removed from V and 2 bases from J, the gap between germline ends came to 10 bases. Germline V gene lookup returns CDR1 SGHTA and CDR2 FQGNSA. The CDR3 spans 14 residues. CDR3 DNA: TGTGCCAGCAGCCCGCGACGTGCCTACAATGAGCAGTTCTTC. Translated, it gives CASSPRRAYNEQFF.

The table lists this clonotype with a few counts. This chain uses TRBV6-6 with TRBJ1-1; D remains unclear. The CDR3 is 15 residues long. V lost 1 base and J 0 bases, leaving 9 bases between the germline ends. Germline values: CDR1 MNHNY, CDR2 SVGAGI (reference sequence). The CDR3 region has the DNA TGTGCCAGCAGTTACTTGGGCCCTATGAACACTGAAGCTTTCTTT. Its protein product is CASSYLGPMNTEAFF.

The chain couples TRBV19 to TRBJ1-1, with 10 bases aligning to TRBD1. The CDR3 length is 14 residues. V lost 5 bases to trimming and J lost 4 bases; unmatched junction nucleotides: 4. From germline, CDR1 is LNHDA and CDR2 SQIVND (reference sequence). The CDR3 DNA is TGTGCCAGTAGTCCATGGACAGGGGGCACTGAAGCTTTCTTT. It codes for CASSPWTGGTEAFF. Together with reference TRBV19 and TRBJ1-1, the CDR3 gives the full variable domain: DGGITQSPKYLFRKEGQNVTLSCEQNLNHDAMYWYRQDPGQGLRLIYYSQIVNDFQKGDIAEGYSVSREKKESFPLTVTSAQKNPTAFYLCASSPWTGGTEAFFGQGTRLTVV.

The chain employs TRBV5-8 and TRBJ2-6; 9 positions agree with TRBD1. The CDR3 sequence is 18 residues long. The germline V gene has CDR1 SGHTS and CDR2 YDEGEE. The ends lost 4 bases at V and 0 bases at J; junction bases unmatched: 8. CDR3 amino acids: CASSPGQGIGSGANVLTF. CDR3 DNA: TGTGCCAGCAGCCCGGGACAGGGAATAGGCTCTGGGGCCAACGTCCTGACTTTC.

The V call is TRBV20-1, the J call TRBJ2-7; TRBD2 is a possible D gene (6 bases). Germline lookup yields CDR1 DFQATT and CDR2 SNEGSKA (reference sequence). V was cut by 6 bases and J by 4 bases, with 19 bases left in between. The CDR3 covers 14 residues. The CDR3 region has the DNA TGCAGTGCACCCCTTCGGGGGTATAGTTACGAGCAGTACTTC. Protein sequence: CSAPLRGYSYEQYF.

This clonotype appeared a few times. The chain recombines TRBV4-3 with TRBJ1-4, with a tentative D call TRBD1 (5 bases). This CDR3 contains 17 residues. Looked up from germline, CDR1 is LGHNA and CDR2 is YSLEER. V lost 4 bases and J 5 bases, leaving 20 bases between the germline ends. The CDR3 coding sequence is TGCGCCAGCAGCCGATCCCCTGGGCAGACAGAAAATGAAAAACTGTTTTTT. The encoded protein is CASSRSPGQTENEKLFF.

This chain joins TRBV28 and TRBJ1-6, with D possibly matching TRBD1 (5 bases). The CDR3 is 13 amino acids. CDR1 and CDR2 from the germline V gene are MDHEN and SYDVKM. The V end was cut by 8 bases, the J end by 7 bases, with 12 bases between. This CDR3 reads CASVRGRNSPLHF. As DNA, the CDR3 is TGTGCCAGCGTTAGGGGCCGAAATTCACCCCTCCACTTT.

This chain links TRBV12-3 or TRBV12-4 with TRBJ1-5; D is undetermined. The CDR3 has 11 amino acids. The V end lost 5 bases, the J end lost 4 bases, and 3 bases lay between the germline ends. Here the CDR3 DNA reads TGTGCCAGCAGTAAGAATCAGCCCCAGCATTTT. This gives the protein CASSKNQPQHF.

This clonotype was seen more than once but under ten times. The chain links TRBV27 to TRBJ2-5, with D perhaps TRBD1 or TRBD2 (5 bases each). Germline V gene data show CDR1 as MNHEY and CDR2 as SMNVEV (reference sequence). Trimming cost V 2 bases and J 5 bases, with 9 bases left between them. There are 13 residues in the CDR3. CDR3 in amino acids: CASSLRGEETQYF. The CDR3 region has the DNA TGTGCCAGCAGTTTAAGGGGAGAGGAGACCCAGTACTTC.

The rearrangement uses TRBV12-3 or TRBV12-4 and TRBJ2-3; D is ambiguous. The V and J ends lost 3 bases and 2 bases respectively, with 9 bases between them. The CDR3 consists of 14 residues. DNA for the CDR3: TGTGCCAGCAGTTTTAGTGGACCCACAGATACGCAGTATTTT. It translates to CASSFSGPTDTQYF.

This clonotype was counted between two and nine times. The chain recombines TRBV29-1 with TRBJ2-1, with 7 bases identical to TRBD2. V was clipped by 1 base and J by 1 base; unmatched bases: 10. The CDR3 has 17 amino acids. CDR1 is SQVTM, CDR2 ANQGSEA, per germline. The CDR3 nucleotides are TGCAGCGTTGAAGGTGCGGGGAGGGTGGGATCCTACAATGAGCAGTTCTTC. Translating it yields CSVEGAGRVGSYNEQFF.

The chain carries TRBV15 and TRBJ2-5; D not certain. The CDR3 runs 14 residues. Germline lookup yields CDR1 LNHNV and CDR2 YYDKDF (reference sequence). V was pared by 5 bases and J by 4 bases, with 14 bases between. CDR3 loop: CATSASGYRETQYF. Written as DNA, the CDR3 is TGTGCCACCAGCGCCTCGGGCTACAGAGAGACCCAGTACTTC.

In DNA form, the CDR3 reads TGCAGCGTGAAGACAGGTGGAGAGACCCAGTACTTC. Translation gives CSVKTGGETQYF. This rearrangement joins TRBV29-1 to TRBJ2-5, with D perhaps matching TRBD1 (6 bases). V dropped 6 bases and J dropped 4 bases, with 12 bases sitting between them. The CDR3 covers 12 residues. CDR1 SQVTM and CDR2 ANQGSEA come from the germline V gene.

The chain joins TRBV9 to TRBJ2-3, with 13 bases matching TRBD2. This CDR3 has 16 residues. Germline CDR1 SGDLS, CDR2 YYNGEE. The junction had 9 bases not matched to a gene; V was cut back by 4 bases and J by 7 bases. The CDR3: CASSTRTSGGFYTQYF. CDR3 DNA sequence: TGTGCCAGCAGCACCCGGACTAGCGGGGGATTTTATACGCAGTATTTT.

The chain joins TRBV5-5 to TRBJ1-1; D ambiguous. The V end lost 4 bases, the J end lost 4 bases, and 11 bases lay between the germline ends. This CDR3 is built from 13 residues. Germline values: CDR1 SGHKS, CDR2 YYEKEE (reference sequence). CDR3: CASSGGRTTEAFF. In nucleotides, the CDR3 is TGTGCCAGCAGCGGCGGTCGGACCACTGAAGCTTTCTTT. The whole variable domain, remainder taken from reference TRBV5-5 and TRBJ1-1, is DAGVTQSPTHLIKTRGQQVTLRCSPISGHKSVSWYQQVLGQGPQFIFQYYEKEERGRGNFPDRFSARQFPNYSSELNVNALLLGDSALYLCASSGGRTTEAFFGQGTRLTVV.

This clonotype was detected a few times. The rearrangement uses TRBV29-1 and TRBJ2-7, with 7 bases identical to TRBD2. The CDR3 is made up of 13 amino acids. The germline CDR1 and CDR2 sequences are SQVTM and ANQGSEA. Trimming cost V 4 bases and J 0 bases; bases outside gene matches: 3. The CDR3 sequence is CSVVRTSSYEQYF. In DNA, the CDR3 is TGCAGCGTTGTGCGGACTAGCTCCTACGAGCAGTACTTC.

The chain carries TRBV5-5 and TRBJ2-2; the match to TRBD1 covers 10 bases. The CDR3 length is 16 residues. J lost 3 bases, V lost 4 bases, and 6 bases had no gene match. The germline V gene has CDR1 SGHKS and CDR2 YYEKEE (reference sequence). CDR3 nucleotides: TGTGCCAGCAGCGTACTGGGACAGGGGTACACCGGGGAGCTGTTTTTT. Amino acids: CASSVLGQGYTGELFF.

This clonotype was detected only a few times. The chain employs TRBV5-1 and TRBJ2-1; TRBD2 aligns across 13 bases. The CDR3 consists of 21 residues. Per the germline V gene, CDR1 is SGHRS and CDR2 is YFSETQ. V trimming: 0 bases; J trimming: 1 base; junction bases outside the gene matches: 13. The CDR3 here is CASSLERPATSGRSSYNEQFF. In DNA, the CDR3 is TGCGCCAGCAGCTTGGAGCGTCCTGCGACTAGCGGGAGGTCATCCTACAATGAGCAGTTCTTC. The full variable domain, its missing parts supplied by reference TRBV5-1 and TRBJ2-1, is KAGVTQTPRYLIKTRGQQVTLSCSPISGHRSVSWYQQTPGQGLQFLFEYFSETQRNKGNFPGRFSGRQFSNSRSEMNVSTLELGDSALYLCASSLERPATSGRSSYNEQFFGPGTRLTVL.